This TCR beta chain was observed in a study of graft-versus-host responses after intestinal transplantation. Background on the study: Transplant recipients had multivisceral, liver-intestinal, or isolated intestinal grafts. Every transplant recipient was induced with anti-thymocyte globulin, then maintained on tacrolimus and steroids for two to four years. Study findings and constraints: Declining HvG levels early post-transplant were linked to peak circulating GvH clone levels. High graft-versus-host to host-versus-graft T cell clonal ratios marked allografts of patients with graft-donor macrochimerism.

The repertoire was sequenced with immunoSEQ multiplex PCR; TCRdb's copy has only in-frame clones and lacks some. The sample has roughly 100,000 clones, 93% seen once. On this clone itself: Its antigen is as yet unknown.

The sample in question was unstimulated CD8+ T cells sorted from spleen or lymph node cells, obtained before intestinal transplant. The clonotype was recovered from a human donor who received an intestinal transplant.

Here the CDR3 DNA reads TGTGCCAGCAGTTACCGCGGGGCAGGGGGCGGCTACACCTTC. Translated: CASSYRGAGGGYTF. The gene calls are TRBV6-5 and TRBJ1-2; 8 bases line up with TRBD1. Trimming at V came to 2 bases and at J to 8 bases, leaving 7 bases not matched to a gene. Per the germline V gene, CDR1 is MNHEY and CDR2 is SVGAGI. The CDR3 has 14 amino acids.